This T cell receptor beta chain was identified in a study of blood T cell repertoires in COVID-19 (dated by TCRdb to the early 2020s). For context, the study as a whole: The collaborator samples originated in the United States, Italy and Spain and spanned the acute and convalescent phases of COVID-19. Samples were obtained from the ongoing ImmuneRACE study (first 160 participants) and from 1,200 or so subjects provided by 6 global collaborators. The material from the prospective study consisted of cDNA or gDNA derived from T cells, B-cell-depleted T cells, or PBMCs. Deeply sampled blood TCRbeta repertoires from subjects exposed to, actively infected with, or recovered from COVID-19 were included in the dataset. The repertoires were made available in a free public database intended to serve as a resource for research on the immune response to SARS-CoV-2. Nearly every sample came with metadata listing a de-identified subject ID, COVID-19 status, age in years and sex. Where available, HLA class I and class II types were taken from metadata supplied by the sample provider and were not determined by assay-based typing.

Overall study outcomes, separate from this receptor: How much clinical and demographic metadata was included differed by source and by participant, and the metadata was provided uncurated.

A remark on this clone: Its antigen remains undetermined. No base qualities exist here, and no much larger clone lies one base off it.

In Seattle, one collaborating source enrolled patients while the infection was active and tracked those patients longitudinally over the course of disease. The collaborating institutions used their own protocols to collect whole blood in K2EDTA tubes. Collaborator samples were shipped for TCRbeta analysis as frozen whole blood, isolated PBMCs, or DNA extracted from either sample type. Trimming takes 0 bases off V and 4 bases off J; junction bases not matched to a gene: 4. CDR1 and CDR2 are read off the germline V gene as MNHNS and SASEGT. The cysteine opens and the phenylalanine closes a CDR3 of 15 amino acids. Only the CDR3 region is kept as DNA, spanning 45 bases read in frame from base 1. TCRbeta CDR3 regions were amplified from genomic DNA by means of the immunoSEQ Assay, a bias-controlled multiplex PCR. In the paper's pipeline: The number of nucleated cells in each sample was estimated by amplification of reference gene primers within the assay. To quantify the absolute abundance of each unique TCRbeta CDR3 rearrangement, sequence reads were collapsed and filtered. For each sample, productive Simpson clonality was calculated by taking the square root of Simpson's diversity index across productive rearrangements. TCRdb mirrors the immuneACCESS table, restricted to in-frame sequences. Some clones are absent from its copies; in checked studies, under half trace to an unresolved V gene, and the reason for the others is unknown. From that table come the V and J calls and clone size; the DNA was used to work out D and trimming. The sample records 190,000 or so clones, 81% of which are singletons. The ten largest make up approximately 12% of the sample.

Sample: peripheral blood. This receptor was identified in a woman of 80 years or more with COVID-19, enrolled during active disease. The receptor chain draws on TRBV6-1 and TRBJ1-2; 8 bases in the middle match TRBD1. Here is the DNA: TGTGCCAGCAGTGAAGCCCAGGGGGCCTCCTATGGCTACACCTTC. The encoded protein is CASSEAQGASYGYTF.